The clone carrying this TCR beta chain has only one observation. The sample belongs to a study of blood T cell repertoires in COVID-19. Study at large: Samples representing acute and convalescent COVID-19 were sourced from the United States, Italy and Spain. T cells, B-cell-depleted T cells, or PBMCs supplied cDNA or gDNA.

Germline V lookup: CDR1 SGHNT, CDR2 YYREEE (reference sequence). The CDR3 is 16 amino acids. Unmatched junction bases numbered 8, after V lost 2 bases and J lost 5 bases. In the authors' workflow: Estimation of nucleated cell counts relied on the amplification of reference gene primers. Sequencing was performed with immunoSEQ multiplex PCR; in TCRdb, only in-frame clones are kept and a portion is missing. V, J and clone size derive from that table, while D and trimming were established from the DNA sequence. Here the sample spans hundreds of thousands of clones, 75% to 90% being singletons. V gene TRBV5-4 combines with J gene TRBJ2-2, with 8 bases fitting TRBD2. The sample comprised peripheral blood. This receptor was identified in a woman aged 40 to 50 who had recovered from COVID-19. The CDR3, as DNA: TGTGCCAGCAGCTTTGTGGCGGGGGGCCTGACCGGGGAGCTGTTTTTT. It codes for CASSFVAGGLTGELFF.